A single sample gave rise to the 16 T cell receptor beta chains below, sequenced in a study of response to subunit inactivated influenza vaccine. MiXCR, run by TCRdb on the RT-PCR reads, gives a single entry per CDR3 protein. In the table there are a few hundred thousand distinct CDR3 sequences, 12% to 15% of which are singletons. The sequencing used PBMCs from blood, collected roughly 12 days after vaccination. The receptor source for this set is a man aged 45-65 years who received an inactivated influenza vaccine.

The CDR3: CASSLVTSGANVLTF. The CDR3 DNA is TGCGCCAGCAGCTTGGTGACGTCTGGGGCCAACGTCCTGACTTTC. The chain recombines TRBV5-1 with TRBJ2-6; D remains unclear. This CDR3 is 15 amino acids long. V lost 0 bases and J 1 base, leaving 5 bases between the germline ends. Germline V lookup: CDR1 SGHRS, CDR2 YFSETQ.

This clonotype appeared many times. V usage is TRBV7-9 and J usage is TRBJ2-5; no reliable D call. The CDR3 loop spans 12 amino acids. Germline V gives CDR1 SEHNR, CDR2 FQNEAQ (reference sequence). The V end was cut by 2 bases, the J end by 5 bases, with 6 bases between. Written as DNA, the CDR3 is TGTGCCAGCAGCTTACGGGCGGAGACCCAGTACTTC. As protein: CASSLRAETQYF.

This chain links TRBV6-1 with TRBJ1-1; TRBD1 is a possible D gene (5 bases). The CDR3 has 15 amino acids. Trimming shortened V by 6 bases and J by 4 bases, and 18 bases separated the two germline ends. The V gene's germline CDR1 is MNHNS and CDR2 SASEGT. The CDR3 bases are TGTGCCAGCAGCCCCTCGTGGGGGGAAGGCACTGAAGCTTTCTTT. Protein sequence: CASSPSWGEGTEAFF.

V gene TRBV20-1 combines with J gene TRBJ2-5; TRBD2 matches at 12 bases. Germline lookup yields CDR1 DFQATT and CDR2 SNEGSKA (reference sequence). The CDR3 extends over 16 amino acids. The junction had 11 bases not matched to a gene; V was cut back by 4 bases and J by 5 bases. The CDR3 coding sequence is TGCAGTGCTACCTCCATTGGACTAGCGGGGCCTGAGACCCAGTACTTC. This gives the protein CSATSIGLAGPETQYF.

This clonotype was seen a handful of times. The chain carries TRBV5-1 and TRBJ2-3, with D perhaps matching TRBD1 (6 bases). The CDR3 length is 15 residues. The germline CDR1 and CDR2 sequences are SGHRS and YFSETQ. V lost 1 base and J 1 base, leaving 10 bases between the germline ends. CDR3 DNA sequence: TGCGCCAGCAGCTTGCCACGACAGGGCACAGATACGCAGTATTTT. This translates into CASSLPRQGTDTQYF.

This clonotype was observed many times. V and J are TRBV4-3 and TRBJ2-3, with D perhaps matching TRBD1 (6 bases). The CDR3 length is 15 residues. Trimming took 5 bases from V and 6 from J, leaving 18 bases between them. The germline gives CDR1 LGHNA, CDR2 YSLEER. The CDR3 sequence is CASSSNLQQGDTQYF. Written as DNA, the CDR3 is TGCGCCAGCAGCTCTAACCTACAACAGGGCGATACGCAGTATTTT.

The sample holds many counts of this clonotype. The V and J genes are TRBV12-3 or TRBV12-4 and TRBJ2-1; D unclear. This CDR3 comprises 14 residues. With 1 base removed from V and 5 bases from J, the gap between germline ends came to 9 bases. The CDR3 region is CASSLEVSDNEQFF. In DNA form, the CDR3 reads TGTGCCAGCAGTTTAGAGGTGTCGGACAATGAGCAGTTCTTC.

This clonotype turned up a few times. This chain links TRBV20-1 with TRBJ2-7; the match to TRBD2 covers 8 bases. CDR1 and CDR2 (germline): DFQATT, SNEGSKA (reference sequence). The CDR3 is made up of 14 amino acids. The V segment lost 0 bases and the J segment 4 bases; nucleotides outside the gene matches: 5. The chain's CDR3 is CSARDKTSGYEQYF. In DNA, the CDR3 is TGCAGTGCTAGAGACAAAACTAGCGGATACGAGCAGTACTTC.

This clonotype was counted between two and nine times. The chain uses TRBV20-1 and TRBJ2-5; 8 bases agree with TRBD2. The CDR3 is 15 amino acids. The V gene's germline CDR1 is DFQATT and CDR2 SNEGSKA (reference sequence). Trimming cost V 5 bases and J 4 bases; bases outside gene matches: 12. Here the CDR3 DNA reads TGCAGTGCTGGCGTTGGAGCGGGGGTTAGAGAGACCCAGTACTTC. Its protein product is CSAGVGAGVRETQYF.

This clonotype was counted a few times. The rearrangement joins TRBV11-2 to TRBJ2-3; 11 bases agree with TRBD2. Trimming cost V 0 bases and J 11 bases; bases outside gene matches: 10. The germline CDR1 and CDR2 sequences are SGHAT and FQNNGV. This CDR3 is 16 amino acids long. Here the CDR3 reads CASSLDLPLAGVMQYF. CDR3 in DNA: TGTGCCAGCAGCTTAGATCTGCCACTAGCGGGAGTTATGCAGTATTTT.

The chain joins TRBV12-3 or TRBV12-4 to TRBJ2-5; tentatively, D is TRBD1 (5 bases). V dropped 4 bases and J dropped 2 bases, with 11 bases sitting between them. CDR3 size: 14 residues. The CDR3 is CASSYRNGQETQYF. The CDR3 bases are TGTGCCAGCAGTTACAGGAATGGACAAGAGACCCAGTACTTC.

This clonotype was counted between two and nine times. The chain employs TRBV20-1 and TRBJ2-5; 9 bases fit TRBD2. The germline V gene encodes CDR1 DFQATT and CDR2 SNEGSKA (reference sequence). The CDR3 is 15 residues long. V dropped 3 bases and J dropped 5; count of bases not matched to a gene: 10. CDR3 in DNA: TGCAGTGCTAGTGGGGTAGCGGGAGTAACTGAGACCCAGTACTTC. This gives the protein CSASGVAGVTETQYF.

A few counts support this clonotype. The V gene is TRBV12-3 or TRBV12-4, the J gene TRBJ1-2, with D possibly matching TRBD1 (6 bases). V was clipped by 2 bases and J by 6 bases, with 10 bases between them. CDR3 length: 13 residues. CDR3: CASSLPRGDGYTF. The CDR3 DNA reads as TGTGCCAGCAGTTTACCCAGGGGAGATGGCTACACCTTC.

In this sample, this clonotype turned up many times. V and J are TRBV7-2 and TRBJ2-7, with D hard to call. With 2 bases removed from V and 0 bases from J, the gap between germline ends came to 11 bases. Germline lookup yields CDR1 SGHTA and CDR2 FQGNSA. The CDR3 extends over 15 amino acids. The CDR3 sequence is CASSLRNSPSYEQYF. CDR3 in DNA: TGTGCCAGCAGCTTACGGAACAGCCCCTCCTACGAGCAGTACTTC.

This clonotype was detected ten times or more. This chain joins TRBV3-1 and TRBJ2-7; D may be TRBD1 (6 bases). Trimming took 3 bases from V and 5 from J, leaving 11 bases between them. There are 13 residues in the CDR3. Germline V gene sequence: CDR1 LGHDT, CDR2 YNNKEL (reference sequence). The chain's CDR3 is CASSQRGSHEQYF. CDR3 DNA sequence: TGTGCCAGCAGCCAGAGGGGGAGCCACGAGCAGTACTTC.

The rearrangement joins TRBV20-1 to TRBJ2-7; D is unclear. This CDR3 has 11 residues. The germline gives CDR1 DFQATT, CDR2 SNEGSKA (reference sequence). Trimming removed 3 bases at V and 7 bases at J, with 10 bases between. Here the CDR3 reads CSARAGWEQYF. DNA of the CDR3: TGCAGTGCTAGGGCCGGCTGGGAGCAGTACTTC.